The next 21 T cell receptor beta chains were all read from a single sample in a study of blood T cell repertoires in COVID-19. This table comes from immunoSEQ multiplex PCR, and its TCRdb copy is limited to in-frame clones, with some not included. The sample holds 130,000 or so clones; more than 70% are singletons and the top ten take more than 3.5%. The sequenced sample consisted of peripheral blood. These receptors all come from a human donor in a cohort sampled during active COVID-19.

The V call is TRBV5-1, the J call TRBJ2-1, with TRBD2 identical over 8 bases. This CDR3 is built from 16 residues. The germline V gene has CDR1 SGHRS and CDR2 YFSETQ. Trimming at V came to 4 bases and at J to 6 bases, leaving 12 bases not matched to a gene. The CDR3 protein is CASSPASGSGVNEQFF. The CDR3 DNA reads as TGCGCCAGCAGCCCGGCCAGCGGGAGCGGTGTCAATGAGCAGTTCTTC.

The rearrangement links TRBV24-1 to TRBJ1-1; D call uncertain. Germline CDR1 is KGHDR and CDR2 is SFDVKD. Trimming shortened V by 4 bases and J by 0 bases, and 17 bases separated the two germline ends. The CDR3 spans 17 residues. CDR3: CATSEVLQTTLNTEAFF. In DNA, the CDR3 is TGTGCCACCAGTGAAGTTTTACAGACCACCTTGAACACTGAAGCTTTCTTT.

V usage is TRBV10-3 and J usage is TRBJ2-5, with TRBD1 matching 12 bases. CDR1 and CDR2 (germline): ENHRY, SYGVKD. This CDR3 spans 15 amino acids. V shed 5 bases and J 5 bases; nucleotides not matched to a gene: 6. CDR3 DNA: TGTGCCATCAGTTCCGGGACAGGGGGCTGGGAGACCCAGTACTTC. Its protein product is CAISSGTGGWETQYF.

Here the CDR3 reads CASSEASFGYTF. The CDR3 region has the DNA TGTGCCAGCAGTGAAGCCAGTTTCGGCTACACCTTC. The chain has TRBV6-1 and TRBJ1-2; D is ambiguous. The CDR3 covers 12 residues. CDR1 is MNHNS and CDR2 is SASEGT in the germline V gene. Deletions cut 0 bases from V and 8 bases from J, with 7 bases between.

The genes are TRBV7-2 and TRBJ2-2, with 8 bases aligning to TRBD2. Germline values: CDR1 SGHTA, CDR2 FQGNSA. The V gene end was trimmed by 3 bases and the J gene end by 6 bases; junction bases not matched to a gene: 9. The CDR3 is 16 residues long. The CDR3 nucleotides are TGTGCCAGCAGCTTTCGTCGCGGGAGGAATGCCGGGGAGCTGTTTTTT. As protein: CASSFRRGRNAGELFF. Using reference TRBV7-2 and TRBJ2-2 for the parts outside the CDR3, the full variable domain is GAGVSQSPSNKVTEKGKDVELRCDPISGHTALYWYRQSLGQGLEFLIYFQGNSAPDKSGLPSDRFSAERTGGSVSTLTIQRTQQEDSAVYLCASSFRRGRNAGELFFGEGSRLTVL.

The rearrangement uses TRBV3-1 (or the pseudogene TRBV3-2) and TRBJ2-7; TRBD2 is a possible D gene (7 bases). The germline CDR1 and CDR2 sequences are LGHDT and YNNKEL (reference sequence). The V end was cut by 8 bases, the J end by 2 bases, with 25 bases between. The CDR3 has 17 residues. The CDR3 loop reads CASELSKTGGRTYEQYF. The CDR3 nucleotides are TGTGCCAGCGAACTGTCAAAAACGGGGGGCAGGACCTACGAGCAGTACTTC.

The chain is built from TRBV7-2 and TRBJ1-5, with 7 bases matching TRBD1. From germline, CDR1 is SGHTA and CDR2 FQGNSA. CDR3 size: 15 residues. The trim removed 3 bases at V and 6 bases at J, leaving 8 bases unmatched. CDR3 sequence: CASSLGPDRSQPQHF. The CDR3 nucleotides are TGTGCCAGCAGCTTGGGCCCGGACAGGAGTCAGCCCCAGCATTTT.

The chain has TRBV10-2 and TRBJ2-5, with TRBD1 matching 9 bases. J was trimmed by 6 bases and V by 8 bases; bases with no gene match: 4. The germline V gene encodes CDR1 WSHSY and CDR2 SAAADI. The CDR3 sequence is 12 residues long. The CDR3 protein is CASGQGRKTQYF. CDR3 nucleotide sequence: TGCGCCAGCGGACAGGGGAGGAAGACCCAGTACTTC.

The chain employs TRBV4-3 and TRBJ1-3; D call uncertain. V lost 0 bases to trimming and J lost 3 bases, with 6 bases between them. This CDR3 region has 14 residues. The germline gives CDR1 LGHNA, CDR2 YSLEER. In nucleotides, the CDR3 is TGCGCCAGCAGCCAAGACACGGTTGGAAACACCATATATTTT. Its protein is CASSQDTVGNTIYF.

V gene TRBV7-2 combines with J gene TRBJ1-5, with TRBD1 identical over 7 bases. This CDR3 has 16 amino acids. V lost 1 base, J lost 3 bases, and 6 bases stayed unmatched. The germline gives CDR1 SGHTA, CDR2 FQGNSA. As DNA, the CDR3 is TGTGCCAGCAGCTTAGTATCTGGGACAGACAATCAGCCCCAGCATTTT. This encodes CASSLVSGTDNQPQHF. Looking up the rest from reference TRBV7-2 and TRBJ1-5 gives the full variable domain: GAGVSQSPSNKVTEKGKDVELRCDPISGHTALYWYRQSLGQGLEFLIYFQGNSAPDKSGLPSDRFSAERTGGSVSTLTIQRTQQEDSAVYLCASSLVSGTDNQPQHFGDGTRLSIL.

This chain links TRBV10-3 with TRBJ2-1, with D possibly matching TRBD2 (6 bases). Germline CDR1 is ENHRY and CDR2 is SYGVKD. Trimming stripped 3 bases from V and 9 bases from J, with 18 bases between. The length of the CDR3 is 15 residues. CDR3 amino acids: CAISDTREYSSEQFF. The CDR3 DNA reads TGTGCCATCAGTGACACACGGGAGTACTCGAGTGAGCAGTTCTTC.

The chain carries TRBV24-1 and TRBJ2-1; 9 nucleotides align to TRBD1. CDR3 length equals 16 residues. Germline V gene data show CDR1 as KGHDR and CDR2 as SFDVKD. J was trimmed by 5 bases and V by 3 bases; bases with no gene match: 7. The CDR3 DNA follows: TGTGCCACCAGTGATCCGCGGACAGGGGAGCACAATGAGCAGTTCTTC. Residues: CATSDPRTGEHNEQFF.

V usage is TRBV5-4 and J usage is TRBJ2-6; TRBD2 aligns across 9 bases. The germline gives CDR1 SGHNT, CDR2 YYREEE (reference sequence). This CDR3 region has 16 residues. Trimming removed 7 bases from V and 4 bases from J; junction bases left unmatched: 9. In DNA form, the CDR3 reads TGTGCCAGCCGCGGGGGGGGATTCGCCGGGGCCAACGTCCTGACTTTC. The encoded protein is CASRGGGFAGANVLTF.

The chain recombines TRBV7-9 with TRBJ1-3; 9 bases are shared with TRBD1. The junction had 0 bases not matched to a gene; V was cut back by 1 base and J by 2 bases. Germline-derived CDR1 and CDR2 are SEHNR and FQNEAQ (reference sequence). The CDR3 contains 15 residues. The DNA for the CDR3 is TGTGCCAGCAGCTTAGGGGACAGGGCTGGAAACACCATATATTTT. Translated: CASSLGDRAGNTIYF.

The chain joins TRBV5-4 to TRBJ2-1, with 7 bases matching TRBD2. J was trimmed by 7 bases and V by 4 bases; bases with no gene match: 5. CDR1 is SGHNT and CDR2 is YYREEE in the germline V gene (reference sequence). CDR3 length: 13 residues. CDR3 amino acids: CASSLWGGNEQFF. CDR3 nucleotides: TGTGCCAGCAGCCTTTGGGGGGGGAATGAGCAGTTCTTC.

The V and J genes are TRBV30 and TRBJ2-7; 9 bases align to TRBD1. Germline V gene lookup returns CDR1 GTSNPN and CDR2 SVGIG (reference sequence). The CDR3 spans 14 residues. Trimming cost V 4 bases and J 3 bases; bases outside gene matches: 7. The CDR3 is CAWTGTGRIYEQYF. CDR3 DNA: TGTGCCTGGACCGGGACAGGGAGGATCTACGAGCAGTACTTC.

This rearrangement joins TRBV27 to TRBJ2-7, with 9 bases aligning to TRBD1. The length of the CDR3 is 14 residues. V trimming: 3 bases; J trimming: 5 bases; junction bases outside the gene matches: 5. CDR1 MNHEY and CDR2 SMNVEV come from the germline V gene (reference sequence). CDR3 in amino acids: CASSLSGTGNEQYV. DNA for the CDR3: TGTGCCAGCAGTTTGTCCGGGACAGGGAACGAGCAGTACGTC.

V is TRBV5-4 and J is TRBJ2-1; D may be TRBD2 (5 bases). V lost 2 bases and J 9 bases, leaving 9 bases between the germline ends. The CDR3 is 12 amino acids. CDR1 is SGHNT, CDR2 YYREEE, per germline (reference sequence). The CDR3: CASSLVRGEQFF. The CDR3 coding sequence is TGTGCCAGCAGCTTAGTACGGGGTGAGCAGTTCTTC. Together with reference TRBV5-4 and TRBJ2-1, the CDR3 gives the full variable domain: ETGVTQSPTHLIKTRGQQVTLRCSSQSGHNTVSWYQQALGQGPQFIFQYYREEENGRGNFPPRFSGLQFPNYSSELNVNALELDDSALYLCASSLVRGEQFFGPGTRLTVL.

This rearrangement joins TRBV7-2 to TRBJ1-5; D gene uncertain. Germline CDR1 reads SGHTA; CDR2 reads FQGNSA. This CDR3 has 15 residues. Trimming removed 2 bases at V and 0 bases at J, with 8 bases between. CDR3 nucleotide sequence: TGTGCCAGCAGCTTATTTGCGAGTAGCAATCAGCCCCAGCATTTT. This translates into CASSLFASSNQPQHF.

In this sample, this clone turned up a few times. The genes are TRBV21-1 and TRBJ2-4; the table calls TRBD2, which could not be checked here. TRBV21-1 is a listed pseudogene. The CDR3 spans 19 residues. CDR3: CASSKGGTSGRVAKNIQYF. CDR3 DNA: TGTGCCAGCAGCAAAGGTGGGACTAGCGGGAGAGTGGCCAAAAACATTCAGTACTTC.

The chain carries TRBV13 and TRBJ1-1, with 7 bases fitting TRBD1. CDR1 PRHDT and CDR2 FYEKMQ come from the germline V gene (reference sequence). V dropped 8 bases and J dropped 5; count of bases not matched to a gene: 11. The CDR3 length is 14 residues. CDR3 loop: CASLLGGGGTEAFF. DNA for the CDR3: TGTGCCAGCCTTCTTGGAGGGGGCGGGACTGAAGCTTTCTTT.